The 14 T cell receptor beta chains given below trace back to one sample, sequenced in a study of blood T cell repertoires in COVID-19. Assay used: immunoSEQ multiplex PCR; TCRdb lists only in-frame clones, some missing. The sample includes a few hundred thousand clones, about 85% of them seen just once. Sample: PBMCs or T cells enriched from blood (not recorded which). These receptors all stem from a man aged 35 to 55 who had recovered from COVID-19.

The V and J genes are TRBV24-1 and TRBJ1-5, with D unresolved. The CDR3 contains 14 residues. In germline, CDR1 is KGHDR, CDR2 SFDVKD. Trimming pared 5 bases from V and 3 bases from J, leaving 10 bases between. The chain's CDR3 is CATSGTAHNQPQHF. The CDR3 DNA reads as TGTGCCACCAGTGGCACAGCCCACAATCAGCCCCAGCATTTT.

The chain carries TRBV19 and TRBJ2-7; 9 bases match TRBD1. The CDR3 loop spans 14 amino acids. Germline V gene data show CDR1 as LNHDA and CDR2 as SQIVND (reference sequence). Trimming took 4 bases from V and 4 from J; bases not matched to a gene: 5. The CDR3 DNA follows: TGTGCCAGTAGTACGGGACAGGGCAGGTACGAGCAGTACTTC. This codes for CASSTGQGRYEQYF.

This chain uses TRBV6-5 with TRBJ1-1, with TRBD1 matching over 7 bases. Germline loops: CDR1 MNHEY, CDR2 SVGAGI. V was clipped by 1 base and J by 5 bases; unmatched bases: 10. This CDR3 is built from 16 residues. CDR3 loop: CASSYFGGGSQTEAFF. As DNA, the CDR3 is TGTGCCAGCAGTTACTTTGGAGGGGGCAGTCAGACTGAAGCTTTCTTT.

V usage is TRBV5-4 and J usage is TRBJ1-5; TRBD1 aligns across 7 bases. Germline V CDR1 and CDR2: SGHNT, YYREEE (reference sequence). With 2 bases clipped from V and 1 base from J, the junction kept 0 bases outside the gene matches. The CDR3 totals 14 residues. The CDR3 DNA follows: TGTGCCAGCAGCTTACAGGGGAGCAATCAGCCCCAGCATTTT. It is translated as CASSLQGSNQPQHF.

The chain joins TRBV11-2 to TRBJ2-7, with 8 positions matching TRBD1. This CDR3 region has 14 residues. Germline V gives CDR1 SGHAT, CDR2 FQNNGV. J was trimmed by 3 bases and V by 5 bases; bases with no gene match: 6. The DNA of the CDR3 is TGTGCCAGCAGCCCCCGGGACAGGAGCTACGAGCAGTACTTC. This sequence encodes CASSPRDRSYEQYF. The whole variable domain, filled in from reference TRBV11-2 and TRBJ2-7, reads EAGVAQSPRYKIIEKRQSVAFWCNPISGHATLYWYQQILGQGPKLLIQFQNNGVVDDSQLPKDRFSAERLKGVDSTLKIQPAKLEDSAVYLCASSPRDRSYEQYFGPGTRLTVT.

The rearrangement links TRBV20-1 to TRBJ2-1, with 10 bases matching TRBD2. Unmatched junction bases numbered 11, after V lost 6 bases and J lost 6 bases. CDR1 DFQATT and CDR2 SNEGSKA come from the germline V gene (reference sequence). The CDR3 runs 15 residues. Here the CDR3 DNA reads TGCAGTGCGAGTCCGCTAGCGGGAGTCTTCAATGAGCAGTTCTTC. The encoded protein is CSASPLAGVFNEQFF.

This clone was recorded once. This chain uses TRBV27 with TRBJ2-1, with TRBD2 matching over 7 bases. From germline, CDR1 is MNHEY and CDR2 SMNVEV (reference sequence). Trimming took 6 bases from V and 3 from J; bases not matched to a gene: 8. This CDR3 has 15 residues. The CDR3 loop is CASRGGDWDYNEQFF. DNA for the CDR3: TGTGCCAGCAGGGGAGGGGACTGGGACTACAATGAGCAGTTCTTC.

J is TRBJ2-5 and V is TRBV4-2, with D hard to call. Germline-derived CDR1 and CDR2 are LGHNA and YNFKEQ. CDR3 length: 13 residues. V was clipped by 1 base and J by 5 bases, with 8 bases between them. The CDR3 DNA is TGTGCCAGCAGCCAAGTACAGAAGGAGACCCAGTACTTC. Protein sequence: CASSQVQKETQYF.

The gene calls are TRBV24-1 and TRBJ2-3, with 8 bases lining up with TRBD2. The germline V gene encodes CDR1 KGHDR and CDR2 SFDVKD. There are 16 residues in the CDR3. V gave up 4 bases and J gave up 4 bases; unmatched junction bases: 9. Here the CDR3 DNA reads TGTGCCACCAGTGACATTGCTAGCGGGTTCGCAGATACGCAGTATTTT. This sequence encodes CATSDIASGFADTQYF.

This clone was detected once. V usage is TRBV2 and J usage is TRBJ2-1; D gene ambiguous. In germline, CDR1 is SNHLY, CDR2 FYNNEI. Deletions cut 6 bases from V and 12 bases from J, with 18 bases between. The CDR3 has 13 residues. DNA for the CDR3: TGTGCCAGCAGGCCCTCCCCTGTGGTTAGGCAGTTCTTC. It codes for CASRPSPVVRQFF.

The chain employs TRBV11-2 and TRBJ2-5; 12 nucleotides match TRBD1. Germline values: CDR1 SGHAT, CDR2 FQNNGV. V gave up 5 bases and J gave up 4 bases; unmatched junction bases: 8. The CDR3 consists of 16 residues. The CDR3 bases are TGTGCCAGCAGCCCCCGGGGGGACAGGGGGCCAGAGACCCAGTACTTC. Translating it yields CASSPRGDRGPETQYF.

V is TRBV4-1 and J is TRBJ2-7, with D possibly TRBD1 on 6 matching bases. V dropped 2 bases and J dropped 2 bases, with 13 bases sitting between them. Per the germline V gene, CDR1 is MGHRA and CDR2 is YSYEKL. The length of the CDR3 is 15 residues. The CDR3 protein is CASSQMTDRTYEQYF. In DNA form, the CDR3 reads TGCGCCAGCAGCCAAATGACGGACAGAACCTACGAGCAGTACTTC.

The rearrangement links TRBV4-1 to TRBJ2-7, with D possibly matching TRBD1 (6 bases). Trimming pared 5 bases from V and 5 bases from J, leaving 19 bases between. Per germline, CDR1 MGHRA and CDR2 YSYEKL. This CDR3 is built from 15 residues. CDR3 protein: CASSAPQQGFDEQYF. The CDR3 DNA follows: TGCGCCAGCAGCGCACCCCAACAGGGTTTCGACGAGCAGTACTTC.

The gene calls are TRBV28 and TRBJ2-7, with TRBD2 matching over 8 bases. Trimming at V came to 1 base and at J to 1 base, leaving 3 bases not matched to a gene. CDR1 and CDR2 from the germline V gene are MDHEN and SYDVKM. There are 15 residues in the CDR3. CDR3 nucleotides: TGTGCCAGCAGTTTATTTACTAGCGGTTCCTACGAGCAGTACTTC. It codes for CASSLFTSGSYEQYF.